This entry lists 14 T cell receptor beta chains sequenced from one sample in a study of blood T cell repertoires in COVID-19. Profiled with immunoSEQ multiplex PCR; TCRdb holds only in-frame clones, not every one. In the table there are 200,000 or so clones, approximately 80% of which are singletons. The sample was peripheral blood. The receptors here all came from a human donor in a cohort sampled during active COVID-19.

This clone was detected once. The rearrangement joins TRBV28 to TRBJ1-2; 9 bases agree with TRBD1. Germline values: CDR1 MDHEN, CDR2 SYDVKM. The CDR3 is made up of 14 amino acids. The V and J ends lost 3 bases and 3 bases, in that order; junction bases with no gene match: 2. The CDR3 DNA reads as TGTGCCAGCAGTTTCACAGGGGGCGACTATGGCTACACCTTC. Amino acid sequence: CASSFTGGDYGYTF.

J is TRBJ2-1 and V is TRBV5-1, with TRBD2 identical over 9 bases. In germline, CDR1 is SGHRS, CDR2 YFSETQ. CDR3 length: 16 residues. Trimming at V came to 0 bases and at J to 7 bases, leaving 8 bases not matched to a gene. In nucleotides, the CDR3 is TGCGCCAGCAGCTTGGCCCAGCTAGCGGGAAAGAATGAGCAGTTCTTC. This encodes CASSLAQLAGKNEQFF.

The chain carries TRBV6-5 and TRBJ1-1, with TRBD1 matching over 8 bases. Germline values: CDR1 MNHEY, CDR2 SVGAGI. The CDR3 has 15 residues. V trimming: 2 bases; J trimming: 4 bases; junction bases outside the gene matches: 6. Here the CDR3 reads CASSYQGALPTEAFF. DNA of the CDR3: TGTGCCAGCAGTTACCAGGGGGCGTTACCCACTGAAGCTTTCTTT.

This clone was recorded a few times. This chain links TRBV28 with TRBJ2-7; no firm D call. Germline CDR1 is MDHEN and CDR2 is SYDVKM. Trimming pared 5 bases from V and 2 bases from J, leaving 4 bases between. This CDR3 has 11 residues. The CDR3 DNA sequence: TGTGCCAGCAGTCCGGCCTACGAGCAGTACTTC. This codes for CASSPAYEQYF.

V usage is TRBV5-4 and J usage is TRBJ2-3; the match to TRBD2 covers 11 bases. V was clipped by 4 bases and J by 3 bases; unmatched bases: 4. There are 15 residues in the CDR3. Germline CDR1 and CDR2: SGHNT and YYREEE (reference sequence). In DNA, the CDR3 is TGTGCCAGCAGCCCCACTAGCGGGAGAACAGATACGCAGTATTTT. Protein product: CASSPTSGRTDTQYF.

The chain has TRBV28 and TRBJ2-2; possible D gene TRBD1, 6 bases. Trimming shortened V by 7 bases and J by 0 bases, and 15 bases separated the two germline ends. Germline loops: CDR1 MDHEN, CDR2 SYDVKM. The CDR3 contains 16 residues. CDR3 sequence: CASTQTGTTNTGELFF. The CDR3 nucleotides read TGTGCCAGCACCCAGACCGGGACAACGAACACCGGGGAGCTGTTTTTT.

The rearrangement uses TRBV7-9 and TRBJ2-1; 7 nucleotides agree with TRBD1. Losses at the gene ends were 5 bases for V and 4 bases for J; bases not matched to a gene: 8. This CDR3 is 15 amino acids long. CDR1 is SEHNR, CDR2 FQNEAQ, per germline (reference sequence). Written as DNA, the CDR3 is TGTGCCAGCAGCCGAGAAGGGGGCAAGTACAATGAGCAGTTCTTC. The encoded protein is CASSREGGKYNEQFF.

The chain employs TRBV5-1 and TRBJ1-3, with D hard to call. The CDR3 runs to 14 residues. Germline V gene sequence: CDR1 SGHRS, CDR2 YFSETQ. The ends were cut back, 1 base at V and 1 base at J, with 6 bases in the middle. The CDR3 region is CASSLTESGNTIYF. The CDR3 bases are TGCGCCAGCAGCTTGACAGAGTCTGGAAACACCATATATTTT.

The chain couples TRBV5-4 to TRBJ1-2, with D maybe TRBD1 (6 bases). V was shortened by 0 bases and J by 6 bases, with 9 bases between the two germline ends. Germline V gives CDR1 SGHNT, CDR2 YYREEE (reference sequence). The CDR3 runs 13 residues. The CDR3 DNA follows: TGTGCCAGCAGCTTGGACAGGGTTAATGGCTACACCTTC. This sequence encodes CASSLDRVNGYTF.

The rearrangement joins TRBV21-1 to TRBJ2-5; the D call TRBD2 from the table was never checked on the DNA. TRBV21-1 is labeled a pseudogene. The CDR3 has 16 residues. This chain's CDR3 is CASSNFELAPQETQYF. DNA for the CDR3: TGTGCCAGCAGCAACTTCGAACTAGCCCCTCAAGAGACCCAGTACTTC.

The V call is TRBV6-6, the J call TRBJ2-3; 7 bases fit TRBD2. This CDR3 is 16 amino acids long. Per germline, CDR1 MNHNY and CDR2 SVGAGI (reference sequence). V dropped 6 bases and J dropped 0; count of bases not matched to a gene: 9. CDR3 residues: CASSHTGRGSTDTQYF. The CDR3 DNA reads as TGTGCCAGCAGCCATACGGGGAGGGGCAGCACAGATACGCAGTATTTT.

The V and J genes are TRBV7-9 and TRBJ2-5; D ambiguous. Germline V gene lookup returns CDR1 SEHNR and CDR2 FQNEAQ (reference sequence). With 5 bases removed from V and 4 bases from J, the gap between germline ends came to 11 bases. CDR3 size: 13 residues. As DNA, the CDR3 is TGTGCCAGCAGCCTTACCTTAGTAGAGACCCAGTACTTC. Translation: CASSLTLVETQYF.

This CDR3 is CASRSLPGHNTGELFF. The CDR3 coding sequence is TGTGCCAGCAGATCCCTACCGGGACACAACACCGGGGAGCTGTTTTTT. The chain links TRBV6-6 to TRBJ2-2; tentatively, D is TRBD1 (6 bases). Trimming removed 6 bases at V and 2 bases at J, with 16 bases between. The CDR3 contains 16 residues. CDR1 MNHNY and CDR2 SVGAGI come from the germline V gene (reference sequence).

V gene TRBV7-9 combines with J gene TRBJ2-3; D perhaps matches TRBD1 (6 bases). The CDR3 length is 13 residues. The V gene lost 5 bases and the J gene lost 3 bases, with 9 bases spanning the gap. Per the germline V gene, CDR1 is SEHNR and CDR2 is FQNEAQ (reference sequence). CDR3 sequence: CASSIQGTDTQYF. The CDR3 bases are TGTGCCAGCAGCATCCAGGGGACAGATACGCAGTATTTT.